The 7 T cell receptor beta chains reported below all come from one sample, sequenced in a study of blood T cell repertoires in COVID-19. The protocol was immunoSEQ multiplex PCR, while the TCRdb copy is restricted to in-frame clones and leaves out a portion. The sample holds roughly 350,000 clones, more than 75% seen once. Sequenced sample: peripheral blood. The receptors originated from a woman aged 18-35 years who had recovered from COVID-19.

The genes are TRBV9 and TRBJ2-3; 14 nucleotides line up with TRBD2. Germline CDR1 is SGDLS and CDR2 is YYNGEE. Unmatched junction bases numbered 5, after V lost 3 bases and J lost 5 bases. The CDR3 is 16 amino acids. DNA for the CDR3: TGTGCCAGCAGCGAGGGGACTAGCGGGAGAGGAGATACGCAGTATTTT. Its protein product is CASSEGTSGRGDTQYF.

The chain links TRBV12-3 or TRBV12-4 to TRBJ1-2, with D unclear. CDR3 length: 12 residues. V dropped 6 bases and J dropped 6 bases, with 11 bases sitting between them. CDR3 in amino acids: CASSTGFNGYTF. The CDR3 coding sequence is TGTGCCAGCAGCACGGGGTTTAATGGCTACACCTTC.

The chain links TRBV7-2 to TRBJ1-5; 8 nucleotides agree with TRBD1. V lost 5 bases and J lost 8; bases outside the gene matches: 8. CDR1 is SGHTA and CDR2 is FQGNSA in the germline V gene. The CDR3 loop spans 14 amino acids. CDR3 sequence reads: CASSPRTGSEPQHF. CDR3 bases: TGTGCCAGCAGCCCTCGGACAGGGAGTGAGCCCCAGCATTTT.

The chain couples TRBV7-2 to TRBJ1-3; 7 bases map to TRBD1. This CDR3 is 15 amino acids long. Trimming at V came to 3 bases and at J to 4 bases, leaving 6 bases not matched to a gene. CDR1 and CDR2 (germline): SGHTA, FQGNSA. CDR3 in amino acids: CASSFDRARGNTIYF. DNA of the CDR3: TGTGCCAGCAGCTTCGACAGGGCAAGAGGAAACACCATATATTTT.

The chain joins TRBV15 to TRBJ2-5, with 9 bases lining up with TRBD2. Germline assignment: CDR1 LNHNV and CDR2 YYDKDF (reference sequence). After removal of 3 bases from V and 1 base from J, the junction contained 3 bases not matched to a gene. The CDR3 contains 15 residues. The CDR3 region has the DNA TGTGCCACCAGCAGGCCGGGACTAGCCCAAGAGACCCAGTACTTC. It is translated as CATSRPGLAQETQYF. Full variable domain (missing parts from reference TRBV15 and TRBJ2-5): DAMVIQNPRYQVTQFGKPVTLSCSQTLNHNVMYWYQQKSSQAPKLLFHYYDKDFNNEADTPDNFQSRRPNTSFCFLDIRSPGLGDTAMYLCATSRPGLAQETQYFGPGTRLLVL.

The chain couples TRBV7-9 to TRBJ2-2; perhaps TRBD2 as D (6 bases). This CDR3 spans 15 amino acids. In germline, CDR1 is SEHNR, CDR2 FQNEAQ (reference sequence). The ends were cut back, 3 bases at V and 5 bases at J, with 13 bases in the middle. This CDR3 reads CASSFIMEGTGELFF. The CDR3 DNA follows: TGTGCCAGCAGCTTTATCATGGAGGGGACCGGGGAGCTGTTTTTT. Supplemented by reference TRBV7-9 and TRBJ2-2, the full variable domain reads DTGVSQNPRHKITKRGQNVTFRCDPISEHNRLYWYRQTLGQGPEFLTYFQNEAQLEKSRLLSDRFSAERPKGSFSTLEIQRTEQGDSAMYLCASSFIMEGTGELFFGEGSRLTVL.

CDR3: CASSLDYRPHEQYV. The CDR3 bases are TGTGCCAGCAGCTTGGATTACAGACCTCACGAGCAGTACGTC. The chain combines TRBV5-6 with TRBJ2-7; no reliable D call. The CDR3 runs 14 residues. Trimming removed 0 bases at V and 5 bases at J, with 12 bases between. Looked up from germline, CDR1 is SGHDT and CDR2 is YYEEEE.